The text below deals with one T cell receptor beta chain. Researchers prepared the TRB cDNA libraries using 5' RACE with UMI labels. TCRdb reanalyzed the 5' RACE reads, giving one entry per CDR3 protein sequence and no DNA. The table counts over 100,000 distinct CDR3 sequences; approximately 0.46% lies in the top ten. This sample is part of a study of CXCR3-negative and CXCR3-positive naive CD8 T cells. This CDR3 region has 12 residues. Germline assignment: CDR1 SQVTM and CDR2 ANQGSEA. The sequencing sample was made of naive CXCR3- CD8+ T cells from blood. Subset in this sample: CD45RO-CCR7+CD27+CD95- naive CD8+ T cells lacking CXCR3 (TNR3-). This sequence joins TRBV29-1 and TRBJ1-2. The source is a human donor in good health. Some clones in this sample may be carry-over from other donors' samples. This CDR3 reads CSVDSENYGYTF.